The text below deals with one TCR beta chain. Its antigen is still unknown. The CDR3 has 17 amino acids. J lost 0 bases, V lost 5 bases, and 6 bases had no gene match. Germline lookup yields CDR1 LNHDA and CDR2 SQIVND (reference sequence). The record originates from a study of cytomegalovirus exposure and HLA in healthy donors. Overall study findings and caveats: Published work reported that the classifier diagnosed cytomegalovirus status with high specificity and sensitivity. The authors listed 164 TCR beta chains as cytomegalovirus-associated.

Method: immunoSEQ multiplex PCR; TCRdb's copy keeps in-frame clones and lacks some. The sample consists of around 130,000 clones, approximately 87% of them appearing once. This chain links TRBV19 with TRBJ2-6; 8 positions agree with TRBD1. The clonotype originates from a woman aged 30 to 39 in good health and CMV-seronegative. Sequenced material: PBMCs. The CDR3 coding sequence is TGTGCCAGTAGTCCAGGACAGGGATACTCTGGGGCCAACGTCCTGACTTTC. This encodes CASSPGQGYSGANVLTF.